The present T cell receptor (beta chain) was sequenced within a study of Graves' ophthalmopathy and Graves' hyperthyroidism. As the template, RNA transcripts were used to amplify TCR beta CDR3 regions. The first-round RT-PCR employed HTBI primers together with the Qiagen OneStep RT-PCR kit. A multiplex PCR was then performed as the second round. TCRdb ran MiXCR on the multiplex PCR reads and lists one entry per CDR3 protein. Here the sample spans about 700,000 distinct CDR3 sequences, roughly two fifths being singletons. PBMCs were obtained from approximately 10 ml of fresh peripheral blood. Sequencing input: peripheral blood. The receptor was isolated from an adult man with Graves' ophthalmopathy.

The CDR3 sequence: CSAERTGGPYEQYF. The CDR3 DNA reads TGCAGTGCTGAAAGGACAGGAGGTCCTTACGAGCAGTACTTC. This sequence joins TRBV20-1 and TRBJ2-7, with 7 bases matching TRBD1. CDR3 length: 14 amino acids. V gave up 5 bases and J gave up 4 bases; unmatched junction bases: 11. Germline V CDR1 and CDR2: DFQATT, SNEGSKA (reference sequence).